This T cell receptor (beta chain) is from a study of shared clonotypes between healthy human individuals. Findings and caveats of the study: A handful of donors showed sharing of about 4.8% of naive CD4 clonotypes.

Execution of the assay was at deep level. The assay was immunoSEQ multiplex PCR, and TCRdb's table has in-frame clones only and misses some. The sample lists about 1.1 million clones, 75% to 85% occurring once. About this clone itself: Its cognate antigen is unknown.

Trimming removed 4 bases from V and 3 bases from J, with 20 bases in between. The CDR3 runs 17 residues. The clonotype was recovered from a man younger than 35 in good health. Some clones in this sample may be carry-over from other donors' samples. Sequencing was done on a sample of memory CD4+ T cells from PBMCs. This sample's subset: CD45RA-negative fraction. The chain couples TRBV5-7 to TRBJ1-3, with D perhaps matching TRBD1 (6 bases). TRBV5-7 is an ORF for which the function is uncertain. The CDR3: CASSRQARGRRGNTIYF. The CDR3 region has the DNA TGTGCCAGCAGCCGACAGGCCCGGGGGAGACGTGGAAACACCATATATTTT.